This TCR beta chain was retrieved from a study of OX40 agonist ivuxolimab in advanced cancers. Method: immunoSEQ multiplex PCR; TCRdb's copy keeps in-frame clones and lacks some. The sample consists of 40,000 to 55,000 clones, around 92% of them appearing once. V lost 1 base and J lost 4, with 10 bases in between. This CDR3 region has 14 residues. Germline V lookup: CDR1 SEHNR, CDR2 FQNEAQ (reference sequence). Material: CD4+ or CD8+ T cells sorted from blood, obtained in a trial of the OX40 agonist ivuxolimab. This clonotype originated in an adult with an advanced solid tumor such as melanoma, head and neck, liver or kidney cancer. The chain carries TRBV7-9 and TRBJ1-1; D is ambiguous. CDR3 sequence: CASSLGPGSTEAFF. As DNA, the CDR3 is TGTGCCAGCAGCTTAGGGCCGGGGAGCACTGAAGCTTTCTTT.